This T cell receptor (beta chain) emerged from a study of cytomegalovirus exposure and HLA in healthy donors. A few counts support this clone. The primer mix had 60 Vbeta and 13 Jbeta primers. Measured with immunoSEQ multiplex PCR; TCRdb has only the in-frame clones, and not every one. This sample has 110,000 or so clones; under 85% occur once, and the top ten carry roughly 1.3%. This TCR was recovered from a man aged 25-45 years in good health and CMV-seronegative. The specimen was PBMCs.

The CDR3 here is CASRLVGGDTEAFF. In DNA, the CDR3 is TGTGCCAGCAGGCTAGTAGGAGGAGATACTGAAGCTTTCTTT. The V gene is TRBV6-1, the J gene TRBJ1-1, with D unresolved. The length of the CDR3 is 14 residues. Trimming removed 6 bases at V and 5 bases at J, with 16 bases between. CDR1 and CDR2 (germline): MNHNS, SASEGT.